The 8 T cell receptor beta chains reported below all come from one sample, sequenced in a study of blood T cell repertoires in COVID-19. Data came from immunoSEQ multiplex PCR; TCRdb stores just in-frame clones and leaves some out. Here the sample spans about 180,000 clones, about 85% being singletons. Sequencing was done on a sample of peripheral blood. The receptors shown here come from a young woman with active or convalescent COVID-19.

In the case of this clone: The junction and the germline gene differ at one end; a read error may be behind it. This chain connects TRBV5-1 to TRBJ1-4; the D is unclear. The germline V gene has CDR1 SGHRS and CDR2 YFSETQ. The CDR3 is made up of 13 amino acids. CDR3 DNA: TGCGCCAGCAGCGGAGACTTCAGAGGAATATGGGTTTTT. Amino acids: CASSGDFRGIWVF.

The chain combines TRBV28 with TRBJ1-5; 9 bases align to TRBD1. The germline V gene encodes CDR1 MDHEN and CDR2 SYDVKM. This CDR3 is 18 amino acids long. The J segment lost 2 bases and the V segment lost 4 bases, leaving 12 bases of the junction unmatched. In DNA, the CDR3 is TGTGCCAGCAGTTCGACCGGGACAGGGTATCGGGGCAATCAGCCCCAGCATTTT. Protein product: CASSSTGTGYRGNQPQHF.

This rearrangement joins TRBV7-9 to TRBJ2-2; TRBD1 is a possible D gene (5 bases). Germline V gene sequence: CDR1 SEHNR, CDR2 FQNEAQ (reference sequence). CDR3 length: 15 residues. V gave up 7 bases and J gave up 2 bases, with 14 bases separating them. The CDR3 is CASTPETANTGELFF. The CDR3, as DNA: TGTGCCAGCACCCCCGAGACAGCCAACACCGGGGAGCTGTTTTTT.

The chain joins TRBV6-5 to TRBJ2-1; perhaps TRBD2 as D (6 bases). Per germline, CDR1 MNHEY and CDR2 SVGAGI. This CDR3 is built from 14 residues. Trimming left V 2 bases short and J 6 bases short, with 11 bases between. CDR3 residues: CASSYAGRGNEQFF. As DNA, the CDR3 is TGTGCCAGCAGTTACGCGGGAAGGGGCAATGAGCAGTTCTTC.

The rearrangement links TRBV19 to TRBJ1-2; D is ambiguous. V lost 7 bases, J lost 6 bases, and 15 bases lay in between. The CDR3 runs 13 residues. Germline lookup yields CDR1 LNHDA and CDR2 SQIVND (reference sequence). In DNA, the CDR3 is TGTGCCAGTACCAAAGGACTGGCCCATGGCTACACCTTC. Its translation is CASTKGLAHGYTF.

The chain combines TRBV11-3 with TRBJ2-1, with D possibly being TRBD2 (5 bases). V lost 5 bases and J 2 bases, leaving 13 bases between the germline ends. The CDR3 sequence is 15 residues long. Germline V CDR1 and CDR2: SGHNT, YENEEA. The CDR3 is CASSPSTTPYNEQFF. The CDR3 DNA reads TGTGCCAGCAGCCCCTCGACTACCCCCTACAATGAGCAGTTCTTC.

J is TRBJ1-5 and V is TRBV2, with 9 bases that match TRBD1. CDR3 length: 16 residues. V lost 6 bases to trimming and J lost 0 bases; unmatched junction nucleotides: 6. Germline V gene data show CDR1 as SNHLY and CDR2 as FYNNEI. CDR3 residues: CASRGTGKDSNQPQHF. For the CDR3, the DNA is TGTGCCAGCAGGGGGACAGGGAAAGATAGCAATCAGCCCCAGCATTTT.

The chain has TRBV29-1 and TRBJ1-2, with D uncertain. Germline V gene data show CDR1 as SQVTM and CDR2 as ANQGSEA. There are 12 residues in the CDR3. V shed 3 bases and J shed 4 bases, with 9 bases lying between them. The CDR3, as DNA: TGCAGCGTTGAGTACTCGGGCTATGGCTACACCTTC. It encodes CSVEYSGYGYTF.